Below are 24 T cell receptor beta chains sequenced from a single sample in a study of T cell therapy after organ transplantation. The antigens of these receptors remain unknown. The time point is: 20-29 weeks after completion of therapy. Data came from immunoSEQ multiplex PCR; TCRdb stores just in-frame clones and leaves some out. The sample comprises about 3,600 clones, 55% to 70% of which are singletons, and under 45% rests with the top ten. Source: CD8+ T cells from blood, taken after autologous CMV-specific T cell therapy. The receptors shown here come from a human patient who had received a solid organ transplant and had CMV disease. Some T cells may be the graft donor's.

This chain joins TRBV10-3 and TRBJ2-2; the D is unclear. The CDR3 extends over 16 amino acids. Germline V CDR1 and CDR2: ENHRY, SYGVKD. V shed 3 bases and J shed 4 bases, with 15 bases lying between them. The CDR3 nucleotides are TGTGCCATCAGTGAAGCCGGCGTGGGCGGCACCGGGGAGCTGTTTTTT. It specifies CAISEAGVGGTGELFF.

J is TRBJ2-5 and V is TRBV5-6, with 10 bases aligning to TRBD1. The CDR3 length is 14 residues. The V gene end was trimmed by 4 bases and the J gene end by 5 bases; junction bases not matched to a gene: 5. Germline V gives CDR1 SGHDT, CDR2 YYEEEE. The DNA of the CDR3 is TGTGCCAGCAGCCCCTGGGACAGGGGTGAGACCCAGTACTTC. This encodes CASSPWDRGETQYF.

This clone qualifies as medium-sized. This chain uses TRBV5-1 with TRBJ2-4; D not resolved. From germline, CDR1 is SGHRS and CDR2 YFSETQ. V was clipped by 4 bases and J by 5 bases, with 10 bases between them. The CDR3 contains 13 residues. CDR3 residues: CASSLQAENIQYF. CDR3 DNA sequence: TGCGCCAGCAGCCTGCAGGCAGAAAACATTCAGTACTTC.

The V and J genes are TRBV30 and TRBJ2-7, with 11 positions matching TRBD2. J was trimmed by 6 bases and V by 4 bases; bases with no gene match: 2. The CDR3 has 12 residues. Germline assignment: CDR1 GTSNPN and CDR2 SVGIG (reference sequence). CDR3 protein: CAWTGTSGEQYF. The CDR3 DNA reads as TGTGCCTGGACGGGGACTAGCGGCGAGCAGTACTTC.

The chain joins TRBV7-3 to TRBJ2-1, with 11 bases matching TRBD1. The junction had 3 bases not matched to a gene; V was cut back by 2 bases and J by 9 bases. Germline CDR1 is SGHTA and CDR2 is FQGTGA. The CDR3 runs 14 residues. The CDR3 bases are TGTGCCAGCAGCTTAGGCGGACAGGGGGCTGAGCAGTTCTTC. Its translation is CASSLGGQGAEQFF.

Details on this clone: One end of the junction fails to match germline, which may point to a read error. The chain joins TRBV6-5 to TRBJ2-1, with TRBD1 matching over 9 bases. Germline V lookup: CDR1 MNHEY, CDR2 SVGAGI. This CDR3 has 16 amino acids. For the CDR3, the DNA is TGTGCCAGCAGTCACTCTCCGGGACAGGGATCGGATGAGCAGTTCTTC. Translating it yields CASSHSPGQGSDEQFF.

The rearrangement links TRBV7-2 to TRBJ2-7; a possible D gene is TRBD2 (5 bases). Trimming pared 6 bases from V and 6 bases from J, leaving 9 bases between. CDR3 size: 11 residues. CDR1 SGHTA and CDR2 FQGNSA come from the germline V gene. This CDR3 reads CASSTGSEQYF. The CDR3 nucleotides read TGTGCCAGCAGTACGGGAAGCGAGCAGTACTTC.

The CDR3 protein is CSVEAQEGVHNEQFF. CDR3 DNA: TGCAGCGTTGAAGCCCAGGAAGGGGTTCACAATGAGCAGTTCTTC. V and J are TRBV29-1 and TRBJ2-1; maybe TRBD1 (5 bases). Trimming cost V 1 base and J 5 bases, with 15 bases left between them. The CDR3 contains 15 residues. Germline V CDR1 and CDR2: SQVTM, ANQGSEA.

CDR3 in DNA: TGTGCCAGCAGTGTCGCGACAGGGGGAGAATGGGGCTACACCTTC. As protein: CASSVATGGEWGYTF. The chain carries TRBV25-1 and TRBJ1-2, with 9 bases aligning to TRBD1. Germline V lookup: CDR1 MGHDK, CDR2 SYGVNS. V shed 4 bases and J 8 bases; nucleotides not matched to a gene: 11. The CDR3 consists of 15 residues.

The chain uses TRBV7-9 and TRBJ2-3; D uncertain. Germline CDR1 and CDR2: SEHNR and FQNEAQ (reference sequence). The CDR3 has 11 residues. The V gene lost 4 bases and the J gene lost 4 bases, with 3 bases spanning the gap. In DNA form, the CDR3 reads TGTGCCAGCAGCTCAGCAGATACGCAGTATTTT. Its protein is CASSSADTQYF.

The chain combines TRBV28 with TRBJ1-1; 7 nucleotides align to TRBD1. The ends lost 2 bases at V and 1 base at J; junction bases unmatched: 13. Per germline, CDR1 MDHEN and CDR2 SYDVKM. There are 18 residues in the CDR3. This chain's CDR3 is CASSLPIFLTGTNTEAFF. CDR3 nucleotides: TGTGCCAGCAGTTTACCCATTTTCTTGACAGGGACGAACACTGAAGCTTTCTTT.

The CDR3 sequence is CASSAGLAKNIQYF. In DNA, the CDR3 is TGTGCCAGCAGCGCCGGATTAGCCAAAAACATTCAGTACTTC. J is TRBJ2-4 and V is TRBV9, with unresolved D. CDR1 is SGDLS, CDR2 YYNGEE, per germline. The CDR3 is made up of 14 amino acids. V lost 3 bases and J 0 bases, leaving 7 bases between the germline ends. Full variable domain (remainder filled in from reference TRBV9 and TRBJ2-4): DSGVTQTPKHLITATGQRVTLRCSPRSGDLSVYWYQQSLDQGLQFLIQYYNGEERAKGNILERFSAQQFPDLHSELNLSSLELGDSALYFCASSAGLAKNIQYFGAGTRLSVL.

The V and J genes are TRBV7-7 and TRBJ2-7; perhaps TRBD2 as D (5 bases). This CDR3 is built from 11 residues. The germline V gene has CDR1 SSHAT and CDR2 FNYEAQ (reference sequence). Trimming cost V 6 bases and J 6 bases, with 9 bases left between them. The CDR3 sequence: CASSTGSEQYF. The DNA for the CDR3 is TGTGCCAGCAGTACGGGAAGCGAGCAGTACTTC.

This rearrangement joins TRBV27 to TRBJ1-5; D not resolved. Germline V CDR1 and CDR2: MNHEY, SMNVEV (reference sequence). Trimming pared 5 bases from V and 0 bases from J, leaving 14 bases between. The CDR3 contains 16 residues. The CDR3 protein is CASSHHVLSSNQPQHF. The CDR3 DNA follows: TGTGCCAGCAGTCACCACGTTCTGTCTAGCAATCAGCCCCAGCATTTT.

The V and J genes are TRBV5-4 and TRBJ1-2, with D possibly being TRBD1 (6 bases). Per the germline V gene, CDR1 is SGHNT and CDR2 is YYREEE (reference sequence). V lost 4 bases to trimming and J lost 2 bases, with 18 bases between them. The CDR3 contains 16 residues. CDR3 region: CASSPLGGEENYGYTF. CDR3 coding DNA: TGTGCCAGCAGCCCACTAGGGGGGGAGGAGAACTATGGCTACACCTTC.

In this sample, this clone turned up a few times. The gene calls are TRBV5-6 and TRBJ1-1; D gene ambiguous. Trimming removed 4 bases at V and 5 bases at J, with 12 bases between. The CDR3 sequence is 13 residues long. Germline-derived CDR1 and CDR2 are SGHDT and YYEEEE. The CDR3 DNA reads as TGTGCCAGCAGCCCGAGACTGTTTACTGAAGCTTTCTTT. Its protein is CASSPRLFTEAFF.

A few counts support this clone. The rearrangement joins TRBV7-2 to TRBJ1-2; D ambiguous. The V end lost 2 bases, the J end lost 3 bases, and 1 base lay between the germline ends. Germline CDR1 and CDR2: SGHTA and FQGNSA. The CDR3 has 11 amino acids. The CDR3 protein is CASSLYYGYTF. The CDR3 DNA reads as TGTGCCAGCAGCTTATACTATGGCTACACCTTC.

This clone appeared once. The gene calls are TRBV29-1 and TRBJ2-1, with 9 bases lining up with TRBD2. This CDR3 is built from 20 residues. Germline V gives CDR1 SQVTM, CDR2 ANQGSEA. Losses at the gene ends were 7 bases for V and 1 base for J; bases not matched to a gene: 23. This chain's CDR3 is CSGGEGFTSGAGGSYNEQFF. CDR3 DNA sequence: TGCAGCGGCGGGGAAGGGTTTACTAGCGGAGCGGGAGGTTCCTACAATGAGCAGTTCTTC.

The chain joins TRBV5-6 to TRBJ2-7; maybe TRBD2 (6 bases). The germline CDR1 and CDR2 sequences are SGHDT and YYEEEE. CDR3 length equals 15 residues. V lost 5 bases and J 7 bases, leaving 22 bases between the germline ends. The CDR3 DNA reads TGTGCCAGCAGACCCTGGGGGAGCGGGTCCCGAGAGCAGTACTTC. It yields the protein CASRPWGSGSREQYF.

The chain employs TRBV4-1 and TRBJ2-1; the D gene is possibly TRBD1 (5 bases). The CDR3 runs 14 residues. Germline V gene lookup returns CDR1 MGHRA and CDR2 YSYEKL. The ends were cut back, 0 bases at V and 5 bases at J, with 8 bases in the middle. CDR3 in DNA: TGCGCCAGCAGCCAAGATCAAGGGGACAATGAGCAGTTCTTC. As protein: CASSQDQGDNEQFF.

The V gene is TRBV13, the J gene TRBJ2-2, with D hard to call. V lost 1 base and J 7 bases, leaving 10 bases between the germline ends. CDR1 and CDR2 (germline): PRHDT, FYEKMQ (reference sequence). This CDR3 has 14 amino acids. This CDR3 is CASSLEWSNGELFF. CDR3 sequence (DNA): TGTGCCAGCAGCTTAGAGTGGTCGAACGGGGAGCTGTTTTTT.

The J gene is TRBJ2-1, the V gene TRBV9; unclear D gene. From germline, CDR1 is SGDLS and CDR2 YYNGEE. The CDR3 extends over 15 amino acids. The V end was cut by 0 bases, the J end by 10 bases, with 17 bases between. CDR3 amino acids: CASSVDSNDWEEQFF. CDR3 in DNA: TGTGCCAGCAGCGTAGACTCGAATGATTGGGAAGAGCAGTTCTTC.

V is TRBV7-9 and J is TRBJ2-2; D remains ambiguous. The CDR3 spans 13 residues. Trimming removed 3 bases at V and 7 bases at J, with 9 bases between. Germline CDR1 is SEHNR and CDR2 is FQNEAQ (reference sequence). CDR3 bases: TGTGCCAGCAGCTTTCTAGAGGACGGGGAGCTGTTTTTT. Protein: CASSFLEDGELFF.

V usage is TRBV19 and J usage is TRBJ2-7, with D possibly called TRBD1 or TRBD2 (6 bases each). V shed 6 bases and J shed 5 bases, with 11 bases lying between them. This CDR3 has 12 amino acids. Germline V gene lookup returns CDR1 LNHDA and CDR2 SQIVND (reference sequence). The CDR3 DNA follows: TGTGCCAGTAGGGAGGGGGACGACGAGCAGTACTTC. Translation: CASREGDDEQYF.